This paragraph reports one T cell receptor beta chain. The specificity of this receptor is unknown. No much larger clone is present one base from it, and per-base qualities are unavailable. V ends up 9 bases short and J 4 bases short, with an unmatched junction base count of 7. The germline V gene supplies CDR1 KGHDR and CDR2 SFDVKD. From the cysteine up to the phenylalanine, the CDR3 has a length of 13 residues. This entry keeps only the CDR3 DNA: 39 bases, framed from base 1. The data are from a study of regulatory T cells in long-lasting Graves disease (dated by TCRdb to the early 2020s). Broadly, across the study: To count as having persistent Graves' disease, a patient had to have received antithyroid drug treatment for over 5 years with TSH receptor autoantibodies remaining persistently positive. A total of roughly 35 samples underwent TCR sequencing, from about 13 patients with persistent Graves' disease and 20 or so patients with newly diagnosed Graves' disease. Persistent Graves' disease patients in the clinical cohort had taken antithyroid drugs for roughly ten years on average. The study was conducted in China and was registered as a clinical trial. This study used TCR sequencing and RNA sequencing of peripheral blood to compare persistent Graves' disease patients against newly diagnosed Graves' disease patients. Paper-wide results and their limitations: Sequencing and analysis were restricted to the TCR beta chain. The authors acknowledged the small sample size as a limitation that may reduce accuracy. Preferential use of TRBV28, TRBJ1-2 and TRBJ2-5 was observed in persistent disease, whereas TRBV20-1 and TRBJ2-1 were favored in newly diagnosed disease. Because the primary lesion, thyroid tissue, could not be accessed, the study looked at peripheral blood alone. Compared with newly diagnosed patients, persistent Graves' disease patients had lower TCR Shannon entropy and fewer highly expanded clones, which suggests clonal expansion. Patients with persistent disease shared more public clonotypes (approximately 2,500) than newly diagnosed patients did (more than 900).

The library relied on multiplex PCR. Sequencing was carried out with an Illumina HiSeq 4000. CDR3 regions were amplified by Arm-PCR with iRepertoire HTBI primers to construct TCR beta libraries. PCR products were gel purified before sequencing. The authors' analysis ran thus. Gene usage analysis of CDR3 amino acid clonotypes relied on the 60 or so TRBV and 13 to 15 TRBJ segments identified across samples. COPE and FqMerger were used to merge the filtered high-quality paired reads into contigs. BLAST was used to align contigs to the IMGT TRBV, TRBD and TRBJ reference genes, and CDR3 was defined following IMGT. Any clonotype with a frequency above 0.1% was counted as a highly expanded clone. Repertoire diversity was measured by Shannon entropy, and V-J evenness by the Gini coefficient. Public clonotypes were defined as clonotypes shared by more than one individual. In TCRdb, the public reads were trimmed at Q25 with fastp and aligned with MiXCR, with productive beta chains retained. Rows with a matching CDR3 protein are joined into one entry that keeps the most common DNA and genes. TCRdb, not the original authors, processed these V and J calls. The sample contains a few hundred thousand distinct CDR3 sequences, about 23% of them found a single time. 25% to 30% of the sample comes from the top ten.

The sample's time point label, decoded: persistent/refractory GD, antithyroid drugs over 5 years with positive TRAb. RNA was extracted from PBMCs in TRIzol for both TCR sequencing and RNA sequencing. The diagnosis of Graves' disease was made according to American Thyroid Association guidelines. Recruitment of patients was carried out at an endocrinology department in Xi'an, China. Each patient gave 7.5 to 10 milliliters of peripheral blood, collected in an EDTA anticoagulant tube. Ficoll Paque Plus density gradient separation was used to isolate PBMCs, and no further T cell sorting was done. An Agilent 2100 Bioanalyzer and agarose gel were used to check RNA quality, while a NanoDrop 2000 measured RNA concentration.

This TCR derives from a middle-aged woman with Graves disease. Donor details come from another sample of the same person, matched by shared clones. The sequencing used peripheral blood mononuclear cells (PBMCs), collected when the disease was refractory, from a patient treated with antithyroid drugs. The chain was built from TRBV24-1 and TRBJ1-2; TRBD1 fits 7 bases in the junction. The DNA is TGTGCCACCCGGACAGGCTTGGGCTATGGCTACACCTTC. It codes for CATRTGLGYGYTF.